The 19 T cell receptor beta chains listed next were all sequenced from one sample in a study of neoadjuvant anti-PD-1 for oral cavity cancer. Assay used: immunoSEQ multiplex PCR; TCRdb lists only in-frame clones, some missing. Of roughly 40,000 clones in the sample, approximately 80% were seen once. Noted time point: after neoadjuvant nivolumab, at surgical resection. Sample: PBMCs, taken after nivolumab (anti-PD-1) treatment. The origin of the receptors is a person aged 35-79 years with oral cavity squamous cell carcinoma.

V and J are TRBV5-4 and TRBJ1-6; 9 bases agree with TRBD1. There are 14 residues in the CDR3. Germline CDR1 is SGHNT and CDR2 is YYREEE (reference sequence). V gave up 4 bases and J gave up 9 bases; unmatched junction bases: 5. The CDR3 spells CASSDRDRVSPLHF. The CDR3, as DNA: TGTGCCAGCAGCGACCGGGACAGGGTTTCACCCCTCCACTTT.

The chain combines TRBV19 with TRBJ1-2; D not certain. CDR3 length: 13 residues. The germline gives CDR1 LNHDA, CDR2 SQIVND (reference sequence). The V and J ends lost 3 bases and 5 bases respectively, with 10 bases between them. The CDR3 DNA is TGTGCCAGTAGTATTATCTCCCCGTATGGCTACACCTTC. It translates to CASSIISPYGYTF.

The chain is built from TRBV4-1 and TRBJ2-1; D remains unclear. The CDR3 spans 14 residues. V lost 0 bases and J lost 4, with 7 bases in between. CDR1 MGHRA and CDR2 YSYEKL come from the germline V gene. CDR3 sequence: CASSQEGIYNEQFF. The CDR3 nucleotides read TGCGCCAGCAGCCAAGAGGGGATTTACAATGAGCAGTTCTTC.

The rearrangement uses TRBV19 and TRBJ2-6; no clear D gene. The V gene's germline CDR1 is LNHDA and CDR2 SQIVND (reference sequence). V lost 5 bases and J lost 1, with 12 bases in between. The CDR3 spans 16 residues. The CDR3 region has the DNA TGTGCCAGTAGTCTCCCTGGCAGATCTGGGGCCAACGTCCTGACTTTC. Translation gives CASSLPGRSGANVLTF.

The J gene is TRBJ2-7, the V gene TRBV5-1; possibly TRBD2 for D (5 bases). The ends were cut back, 6 bases at V and 0 bases at J, with 13 bases in the middle. Germline V lookup: CDR1 SGHRS, CDR2 YFSETQ. This CDR3 is 14 amino acids long. The CDR3 protein is CASKLSRGSYEQYF. The CDR3 DNA reads TGCGCCAGCAAGTTGAGCCGGGGCTCCTACGAGCAGTACTTC.

The V gene is TRBV27, the J gene TRBJ1-5; 8 bases line up with TRBD1. Trimming took 2 bases from V and 9 from J; bases not matched to a gene: 12. CDR3 length equals 16 residues. Looked up from germline, CDR1 is MNHEY and CDR2 is SMNVEV (reference sequence). As DNA, the CDR3 is TGTGCCAGCAGTTTACAGGACAGGGTTTACGGGTGGCCCCAGCATTTT. Translating gives CASSLQDRVYGWPQHF.

This clone was observed once. The V call is TRBV10-2, the J call TRBJ2-5; TRBD1 might be the D (5 bases). Germline V gene sequence: CDR1 WSHSY, CDR2 SAAADI. V was clipped by 5 bases and J by 5 bases, with 15 bases between them. The CDR3 contains 14 residues. CDR3 in amino acids: CASSPPTSGETQYF. In DNA, the CDR3 is TGCGCCAGCAGTCCCCCCACCTCAGGGGAGACCCAGTACTTC.

The chain carries TRBV7-2 and TRBJ2-5; D may be TRBD1 (6 bases). V was cut by 2 bases and J by 5 bases, with 12 bases left in between. This CDR3 spans 14 amino acids. CDR1 SGHTA and CDR2 FQGNSA come from the germline V gene. The CDR3 spells CASSLSGGQETQYF. CDR3 sequence (DNA): TGTGCCAGCAGCTTAAGTGGGGGCCAGGAGACCCAGTACTTC.

This clone is classed as medium-sized. The chain recombines TRBV2 with TRBJ1-3; a possible D gene is TRBD1 (5 bases). Germline CDR1 SNHLY, CDR2 FYNNEI. Trimming took off 2 bases at V and 4 bases at J, with 12 bases between the two ends. The CDR3 sequence is 15 residues long. This CDR3 reads CASSESEGPGNTIYF. The CDR3 region has the DNA TGTGCCAGCAGTGAATCAGAGGGACCCGGAAACACCATATATTTT.

This chain links TRBV5-1 with TRBJ1-3; D is possibly TRBD1 (6 bases). The CDR3 is 15 residues long. Germline CDR1 reads SGHRS; CDR2 reads YFSETQ. Trimming left V 3 bases short and J 5 bases short, with 15 bases between. CDR3 loop: CASSSSPGQRNTIYF. As DNA, the CDR3 is TGCGCCAGCAGCTCTTCTCCTGGACAGAGAAACACCATATATTTT.

A remark on this clone: This CDR3 is also generated by other DNA sequences in the sample. The rearrangement uses TRBV5-1 and TRBJ2-5; D ambiguous. Germline V CDR1 and CDR2: SGHRS, YFSETQ. The germline V and J ends were trimmed by 1 base and 3 bases, with 1 base remaining between them. The CDR3 extends over 11 amino acids. In nucleotides, the CDR3 is TGCGCCAGCAGCTTGAAAGAGACCCAGTACTTC. This gives the protein CASSLKETQYF.

The chain carries TRBV5-4 and TRBJ1-1; a weak D match, TRBD1 (6 bases). V was shortened by 2 bases and J by 3 bases, with 11 bases between the two germline ends. The CDR3 runs to 14 residues. CDR1 SGHNT and CDR2 YYREEE come from the germline V gene (reference sequence). The chain's CDR3 is CASSLQGGDTEAFF. The CDR3 nucleotides are TGTGCCAGCAGCTTACAGGGCGGGGACACTGAAGCTTTCTTT.

The rearrangement links TRBV5-1 to TRBJ1-3, with D perhaps matching TRBD1 (6 bases). V was cut by 7 bases and J by 1 base, with 15 bases left in between. The CDR3 loop spans 15 amino acids. CDR1 is SGHRS, CDR2 YFSETQ, per germline. The CDR3, as DNA: TGCGCCAGCGGTGCGGACAGTTCATCTGGAAACACCATATATTTT. This gives the protein CASGADSSSGNTIYF.

The chain recombines TRBV15 with TRBJ2-1; 13 bases fit TRBD2. V lost 4 bases and J lost 6; bases outside the gene matches: 3. The CDR3 loop spans 15 amino acids. CDR1 and CDR2 from the germline V gene are LNHNV and YYDKDF (reference sequence). The chain's CDR3 is CATSTRLAGGNEQFF. In nucleotides, the CDR3 is TGTGCCACCAGCACCCGACTAGCGGGGGGCAATGAGCAGTTCTTC.

The J gene is TRBJ2-7, the V gene TRBV13, with D possibly matching TRBD2 (6 bases). Germline CDR1 reads PRHDT; CDR2 reads FYEKMQ (reference sequence). CDR3 length: 13 amino acids. The V and J ends lost 0 bases and 3 bases respectively, with 6 bases between them. The CDR3 coding sequence is TGTGCCAGCAGCTTAGGGGGGGGCTACGAGCAGTACTTC. It translates to CASSLGGGYEQYF.

V and J are TRBV6-1 and TRBJ1-5, with TRBD1 identical over 7 bases. Trimming at V came to 0 bases and at J to 11 bases, leaving 4 bases not matched to a gene. Germline assignment: CDR1 MNHNS and CDR2 SASEGT. The CDR3 totals 13 residues. The CDR3 DNA follows: TGTGCCAGCAGTGAAGCATTGGGGACAGCCCAGCATTTT. Protein product: CASSEALGTAQHF.

The genes are TRBV6-6 and TRBJ1-5; D call uncertain. Germline lookup yields CDR1 MNHNY and CDR2 SVGAGI (reference sequence). This CDR3 comprises 14 residues. With 0 bases removed from V and 4 bases from J, the gap between germline ends came to 7 bases. CDR3 DNA: TGTGCCAGCAGTTACTCGAATACAAATCAGCCCCAGCATTTT. This translates into CASSYSNTNQPQHF.

V is TRBV6-1 and J is TRBJ2-1; 13 bases align to TRBD2. The CDR3 sequence is 15 residues long. Germline CDR1 is MNHNS and CDR2 is SASEGT. V lost 5 bases to trimming and J lost 7 bases; unmatched junction nucleotides: 5. CDR3 nucleotide sequence: TGTGCCAGCAGTCTCGGACTAGCGGGAGTTAATGAGCAGTTCTTC. This gives the protein CASSLGLAGVNEQFF.

This clone is a singleton in its sample. This chain uses TRBV4-1 with TRBJ1-1, with D tentatively TRBD1 (5 bases). Trimming pared 1 base from V and 3 bases from J, leaving 9 bases between. Germline V lookup: CDR1 MGHRA, CDR2 YSYEKL. The CDR3 runs 14 residues. CDR3 residues: CASSQVMGDTEAFF. The CDR3 region has the DNA TGCGCCAGCAGCCAAGTAATGGGGGACACTGAAGCTTTCTTT.